The sequence of this T cell receptor (beta chain) was determined in a study of blood T cells in healthy people across ages. Germline CDR1 reads SGHTA; CDR2 reads FQGNSA. Unmatched junction bases numbered 9, after V lost 5 bases and J lost 4 bases. The CDR3 runs to 15 residues. Study-level points and caveats: Roughly linearly, TCR beta diversity per million T cells fell as age increased.

A sample-barcoded 5' primer and a J-beta primer mix were used in a second PCR of about 7 to 11 cycles. TCRdb re-analysed the 5' RACE reads in MiXCR, keeping a single row per CDR3 protein. This sample carries about 640,000 distinct CDR3 sequences, 58% of them seen once, and the ten largest clones take 30% to 45%. The individuals who served as donors were healthy Caucasians living in Russia, aged roughly 6 to 95. As concerns this clonotype: Its antigen is unidentified.

The J gene is TRBJ2-3, the V gene TRBV7-2; TRBD1 agrees at 7 bases. The clonotype was recovered from a man aged 60 to 75 in good health. The sample consisted of blood. CDR3 region: CASSVRGQGADTQYF. CDR3 nucleotide sequence: TGTGCCAGCAGCGTTAGGGGGCAGGGGGCAGATACGCAGTATTTT.